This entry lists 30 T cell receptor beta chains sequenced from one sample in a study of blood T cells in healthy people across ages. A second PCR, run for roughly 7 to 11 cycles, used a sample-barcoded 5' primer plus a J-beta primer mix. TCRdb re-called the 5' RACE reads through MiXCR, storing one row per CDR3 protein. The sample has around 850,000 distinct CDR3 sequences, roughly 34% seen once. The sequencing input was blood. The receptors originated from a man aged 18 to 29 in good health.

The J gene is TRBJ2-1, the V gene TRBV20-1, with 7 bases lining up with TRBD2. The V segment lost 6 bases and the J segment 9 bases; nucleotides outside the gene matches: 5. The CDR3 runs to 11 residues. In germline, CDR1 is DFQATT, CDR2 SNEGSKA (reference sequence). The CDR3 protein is CSARPGGEQFF. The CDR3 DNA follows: TGCAGTGCGAGGCCGGGGGGTGAGCAGTTCTTC.

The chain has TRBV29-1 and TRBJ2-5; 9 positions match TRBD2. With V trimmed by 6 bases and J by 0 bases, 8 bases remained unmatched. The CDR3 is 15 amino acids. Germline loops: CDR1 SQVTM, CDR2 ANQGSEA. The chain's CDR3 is CSVRLAGKYQETQYF. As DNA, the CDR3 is TGCAGCGTACGTCTAGCGGGGAAGTACCAAGAGACCCAGTACTTC.

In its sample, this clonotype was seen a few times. The CDR3: CASSLSGSPTDTQYF. CDR3 nucleotide sequence: TGCGCCAGCAGCTTGAGCGGCTCGCCCACAGATACGCAGTATTTT. J is TRBJ2-3 and V is TRBV5-1; D may be TRBD2 (5 bases). Trimming shortened V by 1 base and J by 2 bases, and 11 bases separated the two germline ends. Germline CDR1 reads SGHRS; CDR2 reads YFSETQ. The CDR3 totals 15 residues. The full variable domain, completed using reference TRBV5-1 and TRBJ2-3, is KAGVTQTPRYLIKTRGQQVTLSCSPISGHRSVSWYQQTPGQGLQFLFEYFSETQRNKGNFPGRFSGRQFSNSRSEMNVSTLELGDSALYLCASSLSGSPTDTQYFGPGTRLTVL.

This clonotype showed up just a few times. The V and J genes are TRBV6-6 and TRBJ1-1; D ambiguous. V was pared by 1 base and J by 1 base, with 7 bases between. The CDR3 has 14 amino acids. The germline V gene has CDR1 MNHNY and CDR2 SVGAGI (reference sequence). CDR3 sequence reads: CASSYLISNTEAFF. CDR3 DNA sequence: TGTGCCAGCAGTTACTTGATTTCGAACACTGAAGCTTTCTTT.

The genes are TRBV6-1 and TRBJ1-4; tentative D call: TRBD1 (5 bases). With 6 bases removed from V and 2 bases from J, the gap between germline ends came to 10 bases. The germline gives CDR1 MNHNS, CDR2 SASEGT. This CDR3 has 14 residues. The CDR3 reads CASRNGGTNEKLFF. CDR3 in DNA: TGTGCCAGCAGGAATGGGGGGACTAATGAAAAACTGTTTTTT.

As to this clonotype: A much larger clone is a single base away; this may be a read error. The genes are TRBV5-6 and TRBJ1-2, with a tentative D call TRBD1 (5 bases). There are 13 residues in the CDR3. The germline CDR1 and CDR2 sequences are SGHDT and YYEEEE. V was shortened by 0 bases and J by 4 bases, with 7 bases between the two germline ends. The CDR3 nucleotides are TGTGCCAGCAGCTTGGTCAGGGTCTATGGCTACACCTTC. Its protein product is CASSLVRVYGYTF.

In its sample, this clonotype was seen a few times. DNA of the CDR3: TGTGCCAGTAGTGCGGACAGGGGTAGGAGCTACACCTTC. Protein product: CASSADRGRSYTF. This chain joins TRBV19 and TRBJ1-2; the match to TRBD1 covers 9 bases. The germline gives CDR1 LNHDA, CDR2 SQIVND (reference sequence). The ends lost 5 bases at V and 9 bases at J; junction bases unmatched: 7. This CDR3 has 13 residues.

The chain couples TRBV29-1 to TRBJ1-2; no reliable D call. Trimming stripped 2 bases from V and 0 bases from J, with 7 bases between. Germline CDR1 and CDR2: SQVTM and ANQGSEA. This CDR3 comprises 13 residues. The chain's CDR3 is CSVEYRPNYGYTF. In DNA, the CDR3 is TGCAGCGTTGAATATAGGCCTAACTATGGCTACACCTTC. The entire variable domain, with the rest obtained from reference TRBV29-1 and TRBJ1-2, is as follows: SAVISQKPSRDICQRGTSLTIQCQVDSQVTMMFWYRQQPGQSLTLIATANQGSEATYESGFVIDKFPISRPNLTFSTLTVSNMSPEDSSIYLCSVEYRPNYGYTFGSGTRLTVV.

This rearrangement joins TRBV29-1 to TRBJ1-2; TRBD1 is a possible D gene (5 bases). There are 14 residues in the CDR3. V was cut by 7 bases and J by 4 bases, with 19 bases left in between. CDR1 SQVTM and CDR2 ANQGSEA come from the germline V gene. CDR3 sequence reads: CSADGKGNGYGYTF. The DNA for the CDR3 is TGCAGCGCTGATGGCAAGGGGAATGGCTATGGCTACACCTTC.

The CDR3 sequence: CASSSGGGGFDAFF. The CDR3 region has the DNA TGTGCCAGCAGCTCAGGGGGGGGTGGATTTGATGCTTTCTTT. The gene calls are TRBV7-2 and TRBJ1-1; TRBD1 aligns across 7 bases. This CDR3 has 14 amino acids. The V gene end was trimmed by 4 bases and the J gene end by 11 bases; junction bases not matched to a gene: 13. Germline CDR1 is SGHTA and CDR2 is FQGNSA.

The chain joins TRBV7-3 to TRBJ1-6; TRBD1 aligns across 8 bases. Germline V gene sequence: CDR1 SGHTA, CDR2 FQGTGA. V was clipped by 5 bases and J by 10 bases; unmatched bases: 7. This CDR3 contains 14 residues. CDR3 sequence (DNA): TGTGCCAGCAGCACTGCTGGACAGGGATCACCCCTCCACTTT. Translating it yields CASSTAGQGSPLHF.

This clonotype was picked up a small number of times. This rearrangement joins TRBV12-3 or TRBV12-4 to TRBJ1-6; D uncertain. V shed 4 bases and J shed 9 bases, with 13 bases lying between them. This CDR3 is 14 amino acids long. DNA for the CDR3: TGTGCCAGCAGTTCCAGGATCCCCGGTTCACCCCTCCACTTT. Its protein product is CASSSRIPGSPLHF.

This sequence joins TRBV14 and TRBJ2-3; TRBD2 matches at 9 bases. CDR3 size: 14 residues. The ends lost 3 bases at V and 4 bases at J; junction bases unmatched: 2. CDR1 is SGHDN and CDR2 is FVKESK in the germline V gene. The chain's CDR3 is CASSHSGGSDTQYF. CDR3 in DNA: TGTGCCAGCAGCCATAGCGGGGGATCAGATACGCAGTATTTT.

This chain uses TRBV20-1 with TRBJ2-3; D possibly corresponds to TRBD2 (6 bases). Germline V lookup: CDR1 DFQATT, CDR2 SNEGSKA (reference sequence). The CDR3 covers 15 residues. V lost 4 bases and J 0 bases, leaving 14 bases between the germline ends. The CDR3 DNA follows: TGCAGTGCTACAGTATCGGGGGAAAGCACAGATACGCAGTATTTT. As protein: CSATVSGESTDTQYF.

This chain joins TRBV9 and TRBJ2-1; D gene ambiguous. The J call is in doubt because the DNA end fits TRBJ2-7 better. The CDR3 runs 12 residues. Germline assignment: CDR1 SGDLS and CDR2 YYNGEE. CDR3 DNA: TGTGCCAGCAGCGTACTTTACAATGAGCAGTACTTC. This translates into CASSVLYNEQYF.

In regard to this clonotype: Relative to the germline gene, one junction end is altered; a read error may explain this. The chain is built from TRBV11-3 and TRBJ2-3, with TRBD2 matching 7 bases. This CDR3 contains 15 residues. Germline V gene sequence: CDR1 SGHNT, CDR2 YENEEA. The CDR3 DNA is TGTGCCAGCAGCTTAATGCGCGGGAGCAAAGATACGCAGTATTTT. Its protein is CASSLMRGSKDTQYF.

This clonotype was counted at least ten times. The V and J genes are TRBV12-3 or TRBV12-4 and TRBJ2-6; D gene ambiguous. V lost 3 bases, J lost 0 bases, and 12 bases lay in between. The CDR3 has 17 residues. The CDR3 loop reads CASSFGFWDSGANVLTF. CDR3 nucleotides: TGTGCCAGCAGTTTTGGTTTCTGGGACTCTGGGGCCAACGTCCTGACTTTC.

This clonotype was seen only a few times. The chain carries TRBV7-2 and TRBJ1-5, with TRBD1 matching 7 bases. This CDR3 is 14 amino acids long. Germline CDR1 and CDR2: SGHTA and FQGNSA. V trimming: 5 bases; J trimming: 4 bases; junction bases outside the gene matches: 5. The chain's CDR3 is CASSPSTGNQPQHF. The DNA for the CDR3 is TGTGCCAGCAGCCCCTCGACAGGGAATCAGCCCCAGCATTTT.

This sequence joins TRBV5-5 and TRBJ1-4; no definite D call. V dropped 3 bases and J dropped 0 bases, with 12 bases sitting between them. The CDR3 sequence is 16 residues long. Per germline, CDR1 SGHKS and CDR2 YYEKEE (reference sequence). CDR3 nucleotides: TGTGCCAGCAGCTCCCGGACCCCCGCAACTAATGAAAAACTGTTTTTT. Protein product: CASSSRTPATNEKLFF.

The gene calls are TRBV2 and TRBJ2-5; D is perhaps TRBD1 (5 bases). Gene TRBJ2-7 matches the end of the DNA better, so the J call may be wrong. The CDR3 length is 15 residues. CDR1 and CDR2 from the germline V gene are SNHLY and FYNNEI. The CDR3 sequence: CASKLNRRNTYEQYF. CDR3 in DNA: TGTGCCAGCAAACTGAACAGGAGAAATACCTACGAGCAGTACTTC.

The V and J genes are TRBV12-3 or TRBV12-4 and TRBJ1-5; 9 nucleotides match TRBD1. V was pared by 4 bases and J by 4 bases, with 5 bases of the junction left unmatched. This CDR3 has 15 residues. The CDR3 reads CASSSPGTGNQPQHF. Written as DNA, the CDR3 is TGTGCCAGCAGTTCCCCCGGGACAGGGAATCAGCCCCAGCATTTT.

This chain's CDR3 is CSARYGSGTVSTDTQYF. The CDR3 region has the DNA TGCAGTGCTAGATACGGTTCCGGGACCGTTAGCACAGATACGCAGTATTTT. The chain employs TRBV20-1 and TRBJ2-3, with D perhaps assigned TRBD1 or TRBD2 (5 bases each). Trimming left V 2 bases short and J 0 bases short, with 18 bases between. CDR1 and CDR2 (germline): DFQATT, SNEGSKA (reference sequence). The CDR3 consists of 17 residues.

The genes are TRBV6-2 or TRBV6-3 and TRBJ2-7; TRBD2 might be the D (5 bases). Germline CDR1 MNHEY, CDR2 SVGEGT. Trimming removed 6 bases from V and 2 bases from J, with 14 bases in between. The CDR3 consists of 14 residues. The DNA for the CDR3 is TGTGCCAGCAGCGTATACGGGGTTGCCTACGAGCAGTACTTC. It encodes CASSVYGVAYEQYF.

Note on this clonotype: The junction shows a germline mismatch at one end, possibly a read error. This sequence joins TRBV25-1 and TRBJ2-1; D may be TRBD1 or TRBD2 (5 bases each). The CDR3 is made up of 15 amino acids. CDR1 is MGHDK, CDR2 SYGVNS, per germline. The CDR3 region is CASSELSGASSEQLF. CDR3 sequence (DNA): TGTGCCAGCAGTGAATTGTCCGGGGCCAGCAGCGAGCAGCTCTTC.

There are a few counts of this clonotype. CDR3 sequence reads: CASRGEGTGELFF. The CDR3, as DNA: TGTGCCAGCCGTGGGGAAGGTACCGGGGAGCTGTTTTTT. The chain carries TRBV7-9 and TRBJ2-2; D remains unclear. Germline values: CDR1 SEHNR, CDR2 FQNEAQ (reference sequence). The CDR3 consists of 13 residues. Trimming left V 8 bases short and J 5 bases short, with 12 bases between.

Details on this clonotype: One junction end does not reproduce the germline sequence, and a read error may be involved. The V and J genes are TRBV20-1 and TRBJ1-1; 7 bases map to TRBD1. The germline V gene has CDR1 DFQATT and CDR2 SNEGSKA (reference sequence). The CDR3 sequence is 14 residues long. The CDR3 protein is CSARDHRGNTDAFF. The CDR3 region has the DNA TGCAGTGCTAGAGATCACAGGGGAAACACTGACGCTTTCTTT.

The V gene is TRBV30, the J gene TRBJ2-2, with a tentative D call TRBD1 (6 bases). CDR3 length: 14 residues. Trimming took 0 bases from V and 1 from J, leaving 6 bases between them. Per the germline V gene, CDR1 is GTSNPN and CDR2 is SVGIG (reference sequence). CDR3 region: CAWSVGGNTGELFF. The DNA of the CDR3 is TGTGCCTGGAGTGTAGGGGGGAACACCGGGGAGCTGTTTTTT.

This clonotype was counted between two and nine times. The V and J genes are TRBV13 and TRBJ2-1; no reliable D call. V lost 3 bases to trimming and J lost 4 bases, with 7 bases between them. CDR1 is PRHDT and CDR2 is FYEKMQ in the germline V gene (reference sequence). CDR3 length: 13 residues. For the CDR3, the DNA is TGTGCCAGCAGCTTCCAGACTTACAATGAGCAGTTCTTC. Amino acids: CASSFQTYNEQFF.

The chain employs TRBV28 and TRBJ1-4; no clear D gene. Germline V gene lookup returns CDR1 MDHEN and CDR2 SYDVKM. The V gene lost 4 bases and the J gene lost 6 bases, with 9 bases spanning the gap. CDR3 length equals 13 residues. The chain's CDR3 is CASSSGTHEKLFF. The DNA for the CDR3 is TGTGCCAGCAGTTCCGGTACTCATGAAAAACTGTTTTTT.

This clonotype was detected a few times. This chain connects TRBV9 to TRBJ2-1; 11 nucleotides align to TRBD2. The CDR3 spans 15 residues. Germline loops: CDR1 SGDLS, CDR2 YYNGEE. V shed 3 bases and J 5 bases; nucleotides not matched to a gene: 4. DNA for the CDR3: TGTGCCAGCAGCGCTAGCGGGGGGTTCGACAATGAGCAGTTCTTC. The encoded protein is CASSASGGFDNEQFF.